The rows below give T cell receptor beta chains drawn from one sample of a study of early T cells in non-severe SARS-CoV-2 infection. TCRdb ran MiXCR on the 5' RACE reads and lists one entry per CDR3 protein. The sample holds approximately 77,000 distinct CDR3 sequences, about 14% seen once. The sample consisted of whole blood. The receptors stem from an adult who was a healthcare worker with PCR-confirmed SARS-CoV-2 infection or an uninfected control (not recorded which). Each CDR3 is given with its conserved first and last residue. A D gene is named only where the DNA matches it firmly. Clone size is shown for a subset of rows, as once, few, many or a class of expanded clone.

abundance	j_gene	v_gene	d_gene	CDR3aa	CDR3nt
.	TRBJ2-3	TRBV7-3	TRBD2	CASSLRLAGGTDTQYF	TGTGCCAGCAGCTTAAGACTAGCGGGAGGAACAGATACGCAGTATTTT
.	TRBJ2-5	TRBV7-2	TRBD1	CASSPWDRNDYQETQYF	TGTGCCAGCAGCCCCTGGGACAGAAATGACTACCAAGAGACCCAGTACTTC
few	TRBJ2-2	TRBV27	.	CASSLFWEMNTGELFF	TGTGCCAGCAGTTTATTTTGGGAAATGAACACCGGGGAGCTGTTTTTT
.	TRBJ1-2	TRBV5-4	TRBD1	CASSGGTGGNYGYTF	TGTGCCAGCAGCGGCGGGACAGGGGGTAACTATGGCTACACCTTC
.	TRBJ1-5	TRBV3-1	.	CASSQTGNSNQPQHF	TGTGCCAGCAGCCAAACCGGGAATAGCAATCAGCCCCAGCATTTT
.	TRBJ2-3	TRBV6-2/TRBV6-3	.	CASSTRGTLYSTDTQYF	TGTGCCAGCAGCACCCGGGGGACTCTCTATTCCACAGATACGCAGTATTTT
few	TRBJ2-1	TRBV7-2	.	CASSLANEQFF	TGTGCCAGCAGCTTAGCCAATGAGCAGTTCTTC
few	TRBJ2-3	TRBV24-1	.	CATSDLLFGTQYF	TGTGCCACCAGTGATTTGTTGTTTGGTACGCAGTATTTT
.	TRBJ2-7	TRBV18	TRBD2	CASSPPGRVGSEQYF	TGTGCCAGCTCACCACCGGGGAGGGTCGGCAGCGAGCAGTACTTC
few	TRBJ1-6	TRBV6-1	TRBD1	CASRTPGQLNSPLHF	TGTGCCAGCAGGACTCCGGGACAGCTAAATTCACCCCTCCACTTT
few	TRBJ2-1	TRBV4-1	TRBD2	CASSQEGLAGAEQFF	TGCGCCAGCAGCCAAGAAGGACTAGCGGGGGCTGAGCAGTTCTTC
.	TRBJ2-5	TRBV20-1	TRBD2	CSARAQRLAGGETQYF	TGCAGTGCTAGAGCTCAACGACTAGCGGGAGGAGAGACCCAGTACTTC
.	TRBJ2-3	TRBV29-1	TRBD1	CSVGGTGLRTQYF	TGCAGCGTTGGGGGGACAGGGCTAAGAACGCAGTATTTT
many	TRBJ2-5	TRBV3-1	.	CASSLQEGKAQQETQYF	TGTGCCAGCAGCCTCCAGGAGGGGAAAGCTCAACAAGAGACCCAGTACTTC
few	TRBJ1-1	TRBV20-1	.	CSASTSLQGMWNTEAFF	TGCAGTGCTAGTACATCGCTACAGGGTATGTGGAACACTGAAGCTTTCTTT